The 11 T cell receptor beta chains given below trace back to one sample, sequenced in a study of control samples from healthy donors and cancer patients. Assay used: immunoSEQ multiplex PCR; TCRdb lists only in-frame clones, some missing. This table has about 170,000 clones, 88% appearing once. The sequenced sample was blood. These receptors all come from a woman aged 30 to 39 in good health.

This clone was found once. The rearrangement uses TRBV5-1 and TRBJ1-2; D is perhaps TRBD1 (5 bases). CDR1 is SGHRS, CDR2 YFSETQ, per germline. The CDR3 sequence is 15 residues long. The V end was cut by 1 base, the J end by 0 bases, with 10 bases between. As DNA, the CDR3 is TGCGCCAGCAGCTTGCAGGACACCTCTAACTATGGCTACACCTTC. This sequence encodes CASSLQDTSNYGYTF. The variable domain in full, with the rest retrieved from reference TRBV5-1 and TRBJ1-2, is KAGVTQTPRYLIKTRGQQVTLSCSPISGHRSVSWYQQTPGQGLQFLFEYFSETQRNKGNFPGRFSGRQFSNSRSEMNVSTLELGDSALYLCASSLQDTSNYGYTFGSGTRLTVV.

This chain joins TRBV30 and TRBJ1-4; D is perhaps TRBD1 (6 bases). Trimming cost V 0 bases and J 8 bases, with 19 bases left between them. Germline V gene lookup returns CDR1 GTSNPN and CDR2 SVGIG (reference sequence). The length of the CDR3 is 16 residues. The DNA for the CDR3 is TGTGCCTGGAGTGTAGACAGGAGGTATAATTGGGAAAAACTGTTTTTT. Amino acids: CAWSVDRRYNWEKLFF.

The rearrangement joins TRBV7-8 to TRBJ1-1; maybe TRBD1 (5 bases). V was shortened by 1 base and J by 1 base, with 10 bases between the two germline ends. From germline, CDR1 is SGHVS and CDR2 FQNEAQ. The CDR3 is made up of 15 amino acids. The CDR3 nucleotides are TGTGCCAGCAGCTTAGATCGGGGACGGAACACTGAAGCTTTCTTT. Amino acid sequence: CASSLDRGRNTEAFF.

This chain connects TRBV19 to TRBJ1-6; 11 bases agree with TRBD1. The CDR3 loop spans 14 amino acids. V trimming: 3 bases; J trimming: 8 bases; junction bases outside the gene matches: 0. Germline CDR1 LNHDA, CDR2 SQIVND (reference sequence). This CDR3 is CASSMGQGDSPLHF. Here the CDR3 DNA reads TGTGCCAGTAGTATGGGACAGGGGGATTCACCCCTCCACTTT. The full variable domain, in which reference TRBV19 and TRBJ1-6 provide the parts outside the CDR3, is DGGITQSPKYLFRKEGQNVTLSCEQNLNHDAMYWYRQDPGQGLRLIYYSQIVNDFQKGDIAEGYSVSREKKESFPLTVTSAQKNPTAFYLCASSMGQGDSPLHFGNGTRLTVT.

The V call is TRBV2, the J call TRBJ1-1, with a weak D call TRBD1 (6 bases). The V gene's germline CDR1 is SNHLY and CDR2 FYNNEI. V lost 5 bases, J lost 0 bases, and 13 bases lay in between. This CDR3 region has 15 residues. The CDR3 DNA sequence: TGTGCCAGCAGTCCCCTCGACAGGTTGAACACTGAAGCTTTCTTT. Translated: CASSPLDRLNTEAFF.

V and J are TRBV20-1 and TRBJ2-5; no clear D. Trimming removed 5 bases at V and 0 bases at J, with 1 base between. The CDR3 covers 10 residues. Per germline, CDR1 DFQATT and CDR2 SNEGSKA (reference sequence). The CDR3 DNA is TGCAGTGCTTACCAAGAGACCCAGTACTTC. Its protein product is CSAYQETQYF.

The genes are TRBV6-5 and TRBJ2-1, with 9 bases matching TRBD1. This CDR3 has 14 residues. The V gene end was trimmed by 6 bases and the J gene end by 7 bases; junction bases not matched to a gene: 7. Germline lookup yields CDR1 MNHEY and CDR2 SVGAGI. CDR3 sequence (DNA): TGTGCCAGCAGATCCGGGACAGGGTGGAATGAGCAGTTCTTC. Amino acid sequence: CASRSGTGWNEQFF.

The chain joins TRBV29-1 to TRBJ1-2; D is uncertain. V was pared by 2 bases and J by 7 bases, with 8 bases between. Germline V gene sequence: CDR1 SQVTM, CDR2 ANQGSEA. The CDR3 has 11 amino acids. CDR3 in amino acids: CSVEPGGGYTF. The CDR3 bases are TGCAGCGTTGAACCGGGTGGTGGCTACACCTTC.

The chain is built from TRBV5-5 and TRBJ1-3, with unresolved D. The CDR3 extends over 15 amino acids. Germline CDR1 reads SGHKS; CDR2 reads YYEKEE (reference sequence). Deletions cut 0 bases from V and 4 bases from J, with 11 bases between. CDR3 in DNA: TGTGCCAGCAGCTTGGATCGGGCGGGCGGAAACACCATATATTTT. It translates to CASSLDRAGGNTIYF.

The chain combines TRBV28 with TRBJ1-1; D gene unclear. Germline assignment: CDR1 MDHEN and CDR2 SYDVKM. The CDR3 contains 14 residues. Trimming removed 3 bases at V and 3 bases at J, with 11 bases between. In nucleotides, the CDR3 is TGTGCCAGCAGTTTTCGGGGATCCCACACTGAAGCTTTCTTT. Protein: CASSFRGSHTEAFF.

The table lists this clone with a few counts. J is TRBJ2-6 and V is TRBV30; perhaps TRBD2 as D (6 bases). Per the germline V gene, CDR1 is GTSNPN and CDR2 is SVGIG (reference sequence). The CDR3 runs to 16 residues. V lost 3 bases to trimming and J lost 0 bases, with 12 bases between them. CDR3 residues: CAWRGGLGSGANVLTF. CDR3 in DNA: TGTGCCTGGAGGGGGGGACTCGGCTCTGGGGCCAACGTCCTGACTTTC.